The 27 T cell receptor beta chains below all came from one sample that was sequenced in a study of response to subunit inactivated influenza vaccine. TCRdb ran MiXCR on the RT-PCR reads and lists one entry per CDR3 protein. This sample carries about 310,000 distinct CDR3 sequences, approximately 23% of them seen once, and the ten largest clones take approximately 10%. The sequenced sample was PBMCs from blood, obtained approximately 22 months after vaccination. The receptors stem from a man between 50 and 75 years old who received an inactivated influenza vaccine.

This clonotype was counted a few times. V and J are TRBV4-3 and TRBJ2-1; weak D call: TRBD2 (5 bases). V was cut by 0 bases and J by 0 bases, with 9 bases left in between. The CDR3 is 16 residues long. CDR1 is LGHNA and CDR2 is YSLEER in the germline V gene. The CDR3 region has the DNA TGCGCCAGCAGCCAAGAGGACTCAGTCTCCTACAATGAGCAGTTCTTC. Translation gives CASSQEDSVSYNEQFF.

The rearrangement joins TRBV20-1 to TRBJ1-2, with 7 nucleotides matching TRBD1. The trim removed 5 bases at V and 7 bases at J, leaving 19 bases unmatched. CDR3 size: 16 residues. The germline V gene has CDR1 DFQATT and CDR2 SNEGSKA (reference sequence). In nucleotides, the CDR3 is TGCAGTGCTCCCCCTCGCTCGGGAGGGGGCTACGGTGGCTACACCTTC. It specifies CSAPPRSGGGYGGYTF.

This clonotype has a count of ten or more. V is TRBV12-3 or TRBV12-4 and J is TRBJ1-1, with TRBD1 matching 8 bases. The CDR3 is 15 amino acids. V was clipped by 6 bases and J by 0 bases; unmatched bases: 6. CDR3 sequence (DNA): TGTGCCAGCAGCCCAACAGGGGGGTTGAACACTGAAGCTTTCTTT. It codes for CASSPTGGLNTEAFF.

This clonotype has a handful of counts. The chain joins TRBV9 to TRBJ2-3; D might be TRBD1 (5 bases). Trimming removed 0 bases at V and 0 bases at J, with 11 bases between. This CDR3 has 16 residues. Per the germline V gene, CDR1 is SGDLS and CDR2 is YYNGEE. CDR3 protein: CASSVGQGASTDTQYF. CDR3 DNA sequence: TGTGCCAGCAGCGTAGGCCAGGGTGCTAGCACAGATACGCAGTATTTT.

The rearrangement links TRBV10-3 to TRBJ2-5, with 9 positions matching TRBD1. Unmatched junction bases numbered 8, after V lost 5 bases and J lost 1 base. The CDR3 covers 16 residues. Germline CDR1 is ENHRY and CDR2 is SYGVKD. The CDR3 is CAISKAWDRAQETQYF. The CDR3 bases are TGTGCCATCAGTAAAGCCTGGGACAGGGCCCAAGAGACCCAGTACTTC.

This clonotype was found once. This CDR3 fails to terminate in the conserved phenylalanine or tryptophan, so it likely reflects a read error. The chain couples TRBV5-1 to TRBJ1-1; a possible D gene is TRBD1 (5 bases). V lost 7 bases and J 3 bases, leaving 13 bases between the germline ends. This CDR3 contains 13 residues. The germline V gene encodes CDR1 SGHRS and CDR2 YFSETQ. The CDR3, as DNA: TGCGCCAGCGTGGGGGGGGGAGACACTGAAGCTTTCTCT. This translates into CASVGGGDTEAFS.

The CDR3 sequence is CASSPTMRLSSYNEQFF. The CDR3 DNA sequence: TGTGCCAGCAGCCCTACAATGCGCTTAAGCTCCTACAATGAGCAGTTCTTC. The V call is TRBV11-2, the J call TRBJ2-1; unclear D gene. V lost 5 bases to trimming and J lost 0 bases, with 17 bases between them. The CDR3 runs 17 residues. CDR1 and CDR2 (germline): SGHAT, FQNNGV.

The rearrangement joins TRBV28 to TRBJ2-7; possible D gene TRBD1, 6 bases. The V and J ends lost 5 bases and 4 bases respectively, with 12 bases between them. This CDR3 comprises 13 residues. Germline lookup yields CDR1 MDHEN and CDR2 SYDVKM. DNA for the CDR3: TGTGCCAGCAGTGACGGGACATCTTACGAGCAGTACTTC. Translating it yields CASSDGTSYEQYF. The whole variable domain, remainder taken from reference TRBV28 and TRBJ2-7, is DVKVTQSSRYLVKRTGEKVFLECVQDMDHENMFWYRQDPGLGLRLIYFSYDVKMKEKGDIPEGYSVSREKKERFSLILESASTNQTSMYLCASSDGTSYEQYFGPGTRLTVT.

The chain uses TRBV20-1 and TRBJ1-1, with D perhaps matching TRBD1 (5 bases). The ends were cut back, 1 base at V and 6 bases at J, with 12 bases in the middle. Germline CDR1 and CDR2: DFQATT and SNEGSKA (reference sequence). The CDR3 is made up of 13 amino acids. As DNA, the CDR3 is TGCAGTGCTAGAGTAACCCGAGGGGCTGAAGCTTTCTTT. Translation: CSARVTRGAEAFF.

This clonotype has only a few counts. This rearrangement joins TRBV6-1 to TRBJ2-3; no clear D gene. The CDR3 is 15 amino acids. V lost 2 bases and J lost 2, with 11 bases in between. Germline CDR1 and CDR2: MNHNS and SASEGT. CDR3: CASSELAGTTDTQYF. CDR3 coding DNA: TGTGCCAGCAGTGAACTGGCAGGAACCACAGATACGCAGTATTTT.

This clonotype was counted between two and nine times. This chain links TRBV25-1 with TRBJ2-5, with 8 bases matching TRBD1. Germline CDR1 reads MGHDK; CDR2 reads SYGVNS. After removal of 6 bases from V and 5 bases from J, the junction contained 8 bases not matched to a gene. The CDR3 has 14 amino acids. CDR3: CASSPTGVLETQYF. The CDR3 DNA reads as TGTGCCAGCAGCCCGACAGGGGTATTGGAGACCCAGTACTTC.

The table lists this clonotype with a count of one. The chain is built from TRBV20-1 and TRBJ2-1; D perhaps matches TRBD2 (6 bases). The CDR3 is 14 residues long. Germline CDR1 is DFQATT and CDR2 is SNEGSKA (reference sequence). V was pared by 3 bases and J by 6 bases, with 15 bases between. This CDR3 reads CSARIGTGLNEQFF. CDR3 sequence (DNA): TGCAGTGCTAGGATCGGGACTGGCCTCAATGAGCAGTTCTTC.

This clonotype was recorded at least ten times. This chain uses TRBV5-1 with TRBJ1-2, with 7 positions matching TRBD1. The CDR3 runs 13 residues. Trimming at V came to 4 bases and at J to 4 bases, leaving 4 bases not matched to a gene. CDR1 SGHRS and CDR2 YFSETQ come from the germline V gene. CDR3 nucleotide sequence: TGCGCCAGCAGCGTCGGGACAGTCTATGGCTACACCTTC. It yields the protein CASSVGTVYGYTF.

The chain has TRBV5-5 and TRBJ2-5; possibly TRBD1 for D (6 bases). The CDR3 contains 15 residues. Germline assignment: CDR1 SGHKS and CDR2 YYEKEE (reference sequence). V gave up 4 bases and J gave up 1 base, with 14 bases separating them. The CDR3 DNA follows: TGTGCCAGCAGCCCCGGACAGAGATCCCAAGAGACCCAGTACTTC. This translates into CASSPGQRSQETQYF. The full variable domain, in which reference TRBV5-5 and TRBJ2-5 provide the parts outside the CDR3, is DAGVTQSPTHLIKTRGQQVTLRCSPISGHKSVSWYQQVLGQGPQFIFQYYEKEERGRGNFPDRFSARQFPNYSSELNVNALLLGDSALYLCASSPGQRSQETQYFGPGTRLLVL.

This clonotype was seen a few times. The chain couples TRBV7-2 to TRBJ2-1; 11 nucleotides align to TRBD1. Germline V gene data show CDR1 as SGHTA and CDR2 as FQGNSA. The CDR3 contains 15 residues. J was trimmed by 6 bases and V by 2 bases; bases with no gene match: 3. The CDR3 DNA reads TGTGCCAGCAGCTTACTTGGGACAGGGGGCAATGAGCAGTTCTTC. This translates into CASSLLGTGGNEQFF.

This clonotype was recorded many times. V and J are TRBV5-1 and TRBJ1-1, with D unclear. Trimming pared 0 bases from V and 1 base from J, leaving 7 bases between. Germline loops: CDR1 SGHRS, CDR2 YFSETQ. This CDR3 has 14 amino acids. The CDR3: CASSLATANTEAFF. The CDR3 nucleotides read TGCGCCAGCAGCTTGGCCACAGCGAACACTGAAGCTTTCTTT.

V and J are TRBV12-2 and TRBJ1-1; the table's D call of TRBD1 was not tested on the DNA. TRBV12-2 is listed as a pseudogene. This CDR3 has 15 amino acids. CDR3 in DNA: TGTGCAAGTCGCCCGGCGACAGACATGAACACTGAAGCTTTCTTT. Translated, it gives CASRPATDMNTEAFF.

The chain combines TRBV30 with TRBJ1-1, with D possibly TRBD1 on 5 matching bases. CDR1 and CDR2 (germline): GTSNPN, SVGIG (reference sequence). This CDR3 has 12 residues. Between the trimmed V and J ends, which lost 3 bases and 6 bases, there was a span of 11 bases. CDR3 protein: CAWRRDPPEAFF. The CDR3 DNA follows: TGTGCCTGGAGAAGGGACCCTCCTGAAGCTTTCTTT.

This chain connects TRBV14 to TRBJ2-3; TRBD2 matches 11 bases. This CDR3 has 16 amino acids. CDR1 SGHDN and CDR2 FVKESK come from the germline V gene. The J segment lost 3 bases and the V segment lost 4 bases, leaving 6 bases of the junction unmatched. The CDR3 sequence is CASSRIAGGSTDTQYF. CDR3 in DNA: TGTGCCAGCAGCCGCATAGCGGGAGGGTCAACAGATACGCAGTATTTT.

This clonotype was recorded a few times. The chain has TRBV10-1 and TRBJ1-1; a weak D match, TRBD1 (6 bases). Per germline, CDR1 WNHNN and CDR2 SYGVQD (reference sequence). Trimming shortened V by 8 bases and J by 7 bases, and 14 bases separated the two germline ends. There are 12 residues in the CDR3. CDR3 DNA: TGCGCCAGCCCGATTAACAGGGTTGAAGCTTTCTTT. Translated: CASPINRVEAFF.

V is TRBV5-1 and J is TRBJ2-2; 7 positions match TRBD1. The germline V gene encodes CDR1 SGHRS and CDR2 YFSETQ. V trimming: 4 bases; J trimming: 3 bases; junction bases outside the gene matches: 6. This CDR3 comprises 15 residues. The CDR3 region has the DNA TGCGCCAGCAGCCTCTACGACAGGGACACCGGGGAGCTGTTTTTT. Translating gives CASSLYDRDTGELFF.

Ten or more counts support this clonotype. The chain carries TRBV7-2 and TRBJ2-5; possible D gene TRBD1, 5 bases. CDR3 length: 15 amino acids. V was cut by 1 base and J by 5 bases, with 14 bases left in between. Germline V gene data show CDR1 as SGHTA and CDR2 as FQGNSA. The CDR3 sequence is CASSLGAGKYETQYF. Written as DNA, the CDR3 is TGTGCCAGCAGCTTAGGCGCAGGGAAGTACGAGACCCAGTACTTC.

The chain combines TRBV7-6 with TRBJ2-1; D gene unclear. V was trimmed by 9 bases and J by 8 bases, leaving 14 bases between them. CDR1 is SGHVS, CDR2 FNYEAQ, per germline. There are 12 residues in the CDR3. The CDR3 DNA reads TGTGCCAGGTGGAGAGGTACCGATGAGCAGTTCTTC. Translation: CARWRGTDEQFF.

The V gene is TRBV2, the J gene TRBJ1-2; D possibly corresponds to TRBD1 (6 bases). The length of the CDR3 is 15 residues. Trimming took 1 base from V and 4 from J, leaving 13 bases between them. Looked up from germline, CDR1 is SNHLY and CDR2 is FYNNEI. The CDR3 protein is CASSEEGDHPYGYTF. CDR3 DNA: TGTGCCAGCAGTGAAGAGGGGGACCACCCCTATGGCTACACCTTC. Using reference TRBV2 and TRBJ1-2 for the parts outside the CDR3, the full variable domain is EPEVTQTPSHQVTQMGQEVILRCVPISNHLYFYWYRQILGQKVEFLVSFYNNEISEKSEIFDDQFSVERPDGSNFTLKIRSTKLEDSAMYFCASSEEGDHPYGYTFGSGTRLTVV.

This sequence joins TRBV27 and TRBJ2-7; 11 bases align to TRBD1. The germline V gene encodes CDR1 MNHEY and CDR2 SMNVEV (reference sequence). This CDR3 comprises 15 residues. With 5 bases clipped from V and 3 bases from J, the junction kept 6 bases outside the gene matches. The CDR3 DNA is TGTGCCAGCAGTCCTCGGACAGGGGGCGTCTACGAGCAGTACTTC. Translation gives CASSPRTGGVYEQYF.

The chain has TRBV21-1 and TRBJ2-7; TRBD2 reflects the table's D call only, with no check against the DNA. TRBV21-1 is deemed a pseudogene. The CDR3 has 15 amino acids. This chain's CDR3 is CASSSPTGSSYEQYF. CDR3 coding DNA: TGTGCCAGCAGCAGCCCTACCGGGTCCTCCTACGAGCAGTACTTC.

This clonotype has just a few counts. The chain is built from TRBV28 and TRBJ2-3; possibly TRBD2 for D (5 bases). The CDR3 runs 14 residues. V lost 3 bases and J lost 0, with 7 bases in between. Looked up from germline, CDR1 is MDHEN and CDR2 is SYDVKM. CDR3 sequence: CASSFGGSTDTQYF. The DNA for the CDR3 is TGTGCCAGCAGTTTTGGCGGGAGCACAGATACGCAGTATTTT. Based on the CDR3 plus reference TRBV28 and TRBJ2-3, the full variable domain is DVKVTQSSRYLVKRTGEKVFLECVQDMDHENMFWYRQDPGLGLRLIYFSYDVKMKEKGDIPEGYSVSREKKERFSLILESASTNQTSMYLCASSFGGSTDTQYFGPGTRLTVL.